This is a list of T cell receptor beta chains from one sample in a study of cytomegalovirus exposure and HLA in healthy donors. Sequenced by immunoSEQ multiplex PCR; TCRdb stores in-frame clones only, minus some. This sample lists 70,000 or so clones; its ten largest clones have 0.83%. The sequenced sample consisted of PBMCs. These receptors were taken from a boy aged 5-17 years in good health and CMV-seronegative. Both conserved end residues are part of each CDR3. Each record gives: V gene, J gene, CDR3 protein.

TRBV5-1	TRBJ2-7	CASSLFSGSSLSEQYF
TRBV19	TRBJ2-1	CASSISGVRSYNEQFF
TRBV5-6	TRBJ2-5	CASSFLAGEPETQYF
TRBV6-5	TRBJ2-7	CASSSSTSARREQYF
TRBV7-2	TRBJ2-5	CASSLLAGLQETQYF
TRBV6-5	TRBJ2-1	CASRTAGAYNEQFF
TRBV10-2	TRBJ1-1	CASSEESPGKLSTEAFF
TRBV4-3	TRBJ2-2	CASSQVAGGYDTGELFF
TRBV5-8	TRBJ2-7	CASSRRTGLVREQYF
TRBV14	TRBJ1-1	CASSESLDTEAFF
TRBV5-1	TRBJ2-7	CASSSQGTGPTGEQYF
TRBV10-2	TRBJ2-3	CASRTGTGETDTQYF
TRBV4-1	TRBJ1-4	CASSLWGGEKLFF
TRBV5-1	TRBJ1-6	CASSLGGPNSNSPLHF
TRBV6-1	TRBJ2-2	CASSEARGGAGELFF
TRBV5-6	-	CASSRPTGIFYEQYF
TRBV30	TRBJ1-6	CAWSITRRMAPHF
TRBV5-1	TRBJ1-1	CASSLDREYTEAFF
TRBV5-1	TRBJ1-4	CASSSGQTNEKLFF
TRBV29-1	TRBJ2-7	CSVEGDSLNGEQYF
TRBV4-3	TRBJ2-1	CASSHSPNDEQFF
TRBV6-1	TRBJ1-1	CASRDRDLTEDFF
TRBV7-8	TRBJ1-4	CASRPRTGYGEKLFF
TRBV4-2	TRBJ2-5	CASSQDGNSQETQYF
TRBV4-1	TRBJ1-4	CASSQTGSNEKLFF
TRBV6-5	TRBJ1-1	CASMGQGGSAFF
TRBV30	TRBJ2-1	CASQPVSSDNEQFF
TRBV7-3	TRBJ1-1	CASSPGSSSEEAFF
TRBV5-1	TRBJ2-3	CASTLYLSTDTQYF
TRBV2	TRBJ1-1	CASSPQGAATEAFF
TRBV20-1	TRBJ2-5	CSANRGETQYF
TRBV10-3	TRBJ2-7	CAISTGYHYEQYF
TRBV4-3	TRBJ2-7	CASSQVLEHEQYF
TRBV5-6	TRBJ1-3	CASSDRGTGNTIYF
TRBV29-1	TRBJ2-7	CSATPDRVSYEQYF
TRBV5-1	TRBJ1-2	CASSLEAGARDGYTF
TRBV5-1	TRBJ1-1	CASSRRAGGPNTEAFF
TRBV2	TRBJ2-2	CASSLGGTNTGELFF
TRBV6-1	TRBJ2-3	CASSEWHSPQIDTQYF
TRBV7-9	TRBJ1-1	CASSTNILTRGTEAFF
TRBV18	TRBJ1-1	CASSPAQIKGDTEAFF